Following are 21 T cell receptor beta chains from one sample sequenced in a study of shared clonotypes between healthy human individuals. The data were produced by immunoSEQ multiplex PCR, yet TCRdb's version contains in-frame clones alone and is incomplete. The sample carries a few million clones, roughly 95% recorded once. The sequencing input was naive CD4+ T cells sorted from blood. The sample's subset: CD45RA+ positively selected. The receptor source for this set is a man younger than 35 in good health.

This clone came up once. CDR3 sequence: CASRRRTASGGNTIYF. The DNA of the CDR3 is TGTGCCAGCAGGCGCAGGACCGCCTCAGGGGGAAACACCATATATTTT. This chain connects TRBV2 to TRBJ1-3; weak D call: TRBD1 (5 bases). CDR3 length: 16 amino acids. Germline V gene data show CDR1 as SNHLY and CDR2 as FYNNEI. The V and J ends lost 6 bases and 4 bases respectively, with 19 bases between them. Filled out from reference TRBV2 and TRBJ1-3, the complete variable domain reads EPEVTQTPSHQVTQMGQEVILRCVPISNHLYFYWYRQILGQKVEFLVSFYNNEISEKSEIFDDQFSVERPDGSNFTLKIRSTKLEDSAMYFCASRRRTASGGNTIYFGEGSWLTVV.

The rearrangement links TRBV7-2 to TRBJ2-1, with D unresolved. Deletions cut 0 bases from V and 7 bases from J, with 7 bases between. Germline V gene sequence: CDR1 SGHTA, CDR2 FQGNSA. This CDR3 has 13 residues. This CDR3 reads CASSLAPANEQFF. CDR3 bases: TGTGCCAGCAGCTTAGCTCCTGCAAATGAGCAGTTCTTC.

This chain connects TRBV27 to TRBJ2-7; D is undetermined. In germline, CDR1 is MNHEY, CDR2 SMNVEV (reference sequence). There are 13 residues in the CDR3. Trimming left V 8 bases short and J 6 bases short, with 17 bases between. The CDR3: CASSTRASGEQYF. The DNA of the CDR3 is TGTGCCAGCTCGACCCGGGCCTCTGGCGAGCAGTACTTC.

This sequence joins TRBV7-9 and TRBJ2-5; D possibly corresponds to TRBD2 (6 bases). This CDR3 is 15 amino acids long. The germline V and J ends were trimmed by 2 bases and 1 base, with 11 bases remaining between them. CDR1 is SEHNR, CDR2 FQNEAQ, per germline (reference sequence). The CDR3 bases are TGTGCCAGCAGCTTATTGCTAGCGACCCAAGAGACCCAGTACTTC. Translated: CASSLLLATQETQYF.

The CDR3 sequence is CASSSRTGGPYEQYF. DNA for the CDR3: TGTGCCAGCAGTTCCCGGACAGGAGGACCCTACGAGCAGTACTTC. The chain combines TRBV6-5 with TRBJ2-7; 7 bases line up with TRBD1. The trim removed 4 bases at V and 2 bases at J, leaving 8 bases unmatched. The CDR3 runs to 15 residues. CDR1 MNHEY and CDR2 SVGAGI come from the germline V gene.

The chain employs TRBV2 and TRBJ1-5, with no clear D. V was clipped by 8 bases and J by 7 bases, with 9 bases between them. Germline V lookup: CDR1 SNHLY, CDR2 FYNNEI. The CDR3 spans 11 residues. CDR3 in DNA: TGTGCCAGCCGGCAGACACAGCCCCAGCATTTT. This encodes CASRQTQPQHF.

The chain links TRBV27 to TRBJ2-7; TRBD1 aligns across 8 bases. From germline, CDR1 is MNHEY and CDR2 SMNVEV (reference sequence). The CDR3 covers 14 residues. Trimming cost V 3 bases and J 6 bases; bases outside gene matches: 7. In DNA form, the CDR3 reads TGTGCCAGCAGTTTGGGGCAGGGGGCGGCCGAGCAGTACTTC. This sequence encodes CASSLGQGAAEQYF.

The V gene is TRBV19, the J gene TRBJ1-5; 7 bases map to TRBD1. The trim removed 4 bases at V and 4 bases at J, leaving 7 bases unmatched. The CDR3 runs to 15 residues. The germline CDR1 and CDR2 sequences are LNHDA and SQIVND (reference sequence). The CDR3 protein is CASSTTQGGNQPQHF. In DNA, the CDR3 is TGTGCCAGTAGTACGACGCAGGGGGGGAATCAGCCCCAGCATTTT.

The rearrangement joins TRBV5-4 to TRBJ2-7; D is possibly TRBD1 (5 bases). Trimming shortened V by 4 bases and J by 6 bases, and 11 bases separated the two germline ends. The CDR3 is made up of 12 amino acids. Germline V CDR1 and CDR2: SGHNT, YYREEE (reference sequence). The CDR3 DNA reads TGTGCCAGCAGCGTGTCTAGGGGCGAGCAGTACTTC. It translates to CASSVSRGEQYF.

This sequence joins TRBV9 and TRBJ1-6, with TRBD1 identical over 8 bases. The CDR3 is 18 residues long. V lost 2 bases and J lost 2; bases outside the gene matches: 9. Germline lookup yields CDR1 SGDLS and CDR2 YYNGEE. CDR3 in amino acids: CASSVRGQGGTYNSPLHF. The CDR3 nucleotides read TGTGCCAGCAGCGTTAGAGGACAGGGAGGGACCTATAATTCACCCCTCCACTTT. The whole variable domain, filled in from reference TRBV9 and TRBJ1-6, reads DSGVTQTPKHLITATGQRVTLRCSPRSGDLSVYWYQQSLDQGLQFLIQYYNGEERAKGNILERFSAQQFPDLHSELNLSSLELGDSALYFCASSVRGQGGTYNSPLHFGNGTRLTVT.

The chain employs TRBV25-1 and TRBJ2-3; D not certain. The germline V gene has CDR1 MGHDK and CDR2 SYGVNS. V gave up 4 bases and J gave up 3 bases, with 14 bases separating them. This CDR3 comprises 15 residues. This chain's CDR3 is CASSGTADVTDTQYF. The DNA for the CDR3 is TGTGCCAGCAGTGGGACGGCAGACGTGACAGATACGCAGTATTTT.

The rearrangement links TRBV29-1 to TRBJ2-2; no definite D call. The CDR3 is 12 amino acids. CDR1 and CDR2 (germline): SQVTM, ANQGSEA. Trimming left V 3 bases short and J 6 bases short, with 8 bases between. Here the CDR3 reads CSVDGYAGELFF. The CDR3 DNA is TGCAGCGTTGATGGGTATGCCGGGGAGCTGTTTTTT.

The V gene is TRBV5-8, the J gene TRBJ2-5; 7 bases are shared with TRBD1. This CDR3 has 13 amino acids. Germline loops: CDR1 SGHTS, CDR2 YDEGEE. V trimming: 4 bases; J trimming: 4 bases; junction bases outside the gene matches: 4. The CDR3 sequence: CASSMTGRETQYF. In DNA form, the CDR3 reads TGTGCCAGCAGCATGACAGGGCGAGAGACCCAGTACTTC.

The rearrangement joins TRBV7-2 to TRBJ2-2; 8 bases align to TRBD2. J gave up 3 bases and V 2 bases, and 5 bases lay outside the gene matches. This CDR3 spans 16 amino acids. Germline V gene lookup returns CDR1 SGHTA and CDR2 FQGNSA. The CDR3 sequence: CASSLWGSGDTGELFF. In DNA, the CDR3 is TGTGCCAGCAGCTTATGGGGTAGCGGGGACACCGGGGAGCTGTTTTTT.

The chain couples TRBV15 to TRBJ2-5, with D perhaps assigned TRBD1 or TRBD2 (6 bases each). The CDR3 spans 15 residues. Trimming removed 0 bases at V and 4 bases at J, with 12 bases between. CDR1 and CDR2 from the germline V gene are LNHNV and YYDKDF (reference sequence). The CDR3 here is CATSRDRGPGETQYF. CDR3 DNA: TGTGCCACCAGCAGAGATCGGGGGCCCGGAGAGACCCAGTACTTC.

CDR3 sequence (DNA): TGTGCCAGCAGCATAGAGAATAGCAATCAGCCCCAGCATTTT. Protein sequence: CASSIENSNQPQHF. This chain connects TRBV6-1 to TRBJ1-5; D uncertain. CDR3 size: 14 residues. Trimming cost V 6 bases and J 0 bases, with 9 bases left between them. Germline V gives CDR1 MNHNS, CDR2 SASEGT.

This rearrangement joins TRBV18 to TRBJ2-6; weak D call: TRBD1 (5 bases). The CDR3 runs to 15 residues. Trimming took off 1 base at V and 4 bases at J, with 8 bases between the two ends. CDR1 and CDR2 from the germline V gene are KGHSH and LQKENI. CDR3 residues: CASSPQGLGANVLTF. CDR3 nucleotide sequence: TGTGCCAGCTCACCACAGGGGCTCGGGGCCAACGTCCTGACTTTC.

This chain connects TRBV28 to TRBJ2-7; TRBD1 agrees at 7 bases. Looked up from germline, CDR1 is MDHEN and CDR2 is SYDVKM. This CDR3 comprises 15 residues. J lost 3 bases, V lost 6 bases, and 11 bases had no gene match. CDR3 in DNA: TGTGCCAGCAGAAAATCTGGGACAGCAAACTACGAGCAGTACTTC. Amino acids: CASRKSGTANYEQYF. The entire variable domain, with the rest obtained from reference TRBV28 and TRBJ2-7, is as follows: DVKVTQSSRYLVKRTGEKVFLECVQDMDHENMFWYRQDPGLGLRLIYFSYDVKMKEKGDIPEGYSVSREKKERFSLILESASTNQTSMYLCASRKSGTANYEQYFGPGTRLTVT.

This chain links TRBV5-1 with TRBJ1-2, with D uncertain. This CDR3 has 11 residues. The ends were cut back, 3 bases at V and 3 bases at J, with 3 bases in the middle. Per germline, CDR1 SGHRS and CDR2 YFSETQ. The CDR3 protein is CASSCDYGYTF. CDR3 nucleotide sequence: TGCGCCAGCAGCTGCGACTATGGCTACACCTTC.

The DNA of the CDR3 is TGTGCCAGCAGTTACTCGGGGTTGGAGCCCCTCCCATACAATGAGCAGTTCTTC. Amino acid sequence: CASSYSGLEPLPYNEQFF. The chain links TRBV6-7 to TRBJ2-1, with D hard to call. TRBV6-7 is designated an ORF whose function remains uncertain. V lost 0 bases and J lost 4, with 19 bases in between. The CDR3 contains 18 residues.

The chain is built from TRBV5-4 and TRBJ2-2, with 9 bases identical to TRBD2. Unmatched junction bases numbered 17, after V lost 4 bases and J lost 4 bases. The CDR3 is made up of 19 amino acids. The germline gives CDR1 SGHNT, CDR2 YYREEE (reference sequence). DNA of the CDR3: TGTGCCAGCAGCCCCGGCTGGGGTAGCGGGAGTGGCGGCACCGGGGAGCTGTTTTTT. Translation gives CASSPGWGSGSGGTGELFF. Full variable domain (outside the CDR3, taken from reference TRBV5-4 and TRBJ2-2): ETGVTQSPTHLIKTRGQQVTLRCSSQSGHNTVSWYQQALGQGPQFIFQYYREEENGRGNFPPRFSGLQFPNYSSELNVNALELDDSALYLCASSPGWGSGSGGTGELFFGEGSRLTVL.